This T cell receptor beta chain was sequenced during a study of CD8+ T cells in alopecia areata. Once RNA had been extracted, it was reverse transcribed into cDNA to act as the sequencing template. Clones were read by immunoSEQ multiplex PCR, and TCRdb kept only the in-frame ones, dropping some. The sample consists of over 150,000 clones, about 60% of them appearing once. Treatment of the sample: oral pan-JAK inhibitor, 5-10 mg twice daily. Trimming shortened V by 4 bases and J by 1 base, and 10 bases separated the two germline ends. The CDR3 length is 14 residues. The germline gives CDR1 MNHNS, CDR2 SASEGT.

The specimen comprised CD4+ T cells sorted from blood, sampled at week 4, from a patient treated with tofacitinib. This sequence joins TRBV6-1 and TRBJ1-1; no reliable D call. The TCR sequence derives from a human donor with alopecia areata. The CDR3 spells CASSVVRWNTEAFF. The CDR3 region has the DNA TGTGCCAGCAGTGTGGTCAGGTGGAACACTGAAGCTTTCTTT.